This section outlines one T cell receptor beta chain sequence together with its context. Its antigen is still unknown. These data come from a study of T-cell reconstitution after alpha-beta-depleted transplantation in children. Study outcomes and limitations: Reportedly, only several hundred clones from non-depleted graft cells drove alpha-beta T-cell counts at about two months. Some patients' high day-60 TCRbeta diversity was attributed to recipient cells surviving conditioning. Once a year had passed after transplant, T-cell counts and diversity came mostly from newly produced T cells.

Unique molecular identifiers were incorporated during preparation of the TCRbeta library. A single record per CDR3 protein comes from TCRdb applying MiXCR to the PCR reads. The sample records 800,000 to 1,000,000 distinct CDR3 sequences, less than 30% being singletons. The germline V and J ends were trimmed by 3 bases and 3 bases, with 12 bases remaining between them. Germline V gene data show CDR1 as LNHNV and CDR2 as YYDKDF (reference sequence). CDR3 length: 15 amino acids. The sequence was obtained from a boy under two years old who had a stem cell transplant for SCID, so the T cells may come from the graft donor. The rearrangement links TRBV15 to TRBJ2-1; D is uncertain. Material: PBMCs, mostly from graft donor cells, obtained 360 days after TCRalphabeta/CD19-depleted stem cell transplant. CDR3 in amino acids: CATSSQVFLYNEQFF. The CDR3 DNA follows: TGTGCCACCAGCAGCCAGGTTTTCCTCTACAATGAGCAGTTCTTC.